This entry is about one T cell receptor (beta chain). In this sample, this clonotype turned up a few times. It has no known antigen specificity. No qualities accompany the bases; no much larger clone lies one base away. The library was made by RT-PCR. TCRdb names NextSeq 550 as the instrument used. The public sequencing data were trimmed at Q25 with fastp and processed into clonotypes with MiXCR by TCRdb, which kept only in-frame beta chains. Merged by CDR3 protein, the rows form single entries marked with the most common genes and DNA. Across this sample there are roughly 9,900 distinct CDR3 sequences, with less than 25% seen only once. The ten largest make up approximately 56% of the sample. The sample belongs to a study of patients and donors after allogeneic stem cell transplantation (dated by TCRdb to the early 2020s). Between the V and J ends, shortened by 3 bases and 3 bases respectively, the junction contains 8 bases. The germline V gene supplies CDR1 SGHDN and CDR2 FVKESK. The CDR3 runs 13 residues from the cysteine to the phenylalanine. Only the CDR3 DNA is retained, 39 bases long and in frame from the first base.

The chain couples TRBV14 to TRBJ1-1; the D gene cannot be resolved reliably. The sequence was collected from a human donor who was either an allogeneic HSCT recipient or a stem cell or donor lymphocyte infusion donor (not recorded which). It is not recorded whose cells these are; they may come from a transplant donor. The sequencing sample was made of blood, either unsorted or a sorted T cell fraction (not recorded which). The DNA is TGTGCCAGCAGCCATAGTGGGGACACTGAAGCTTTCTTT. This sequence encodes CASSHSGDTEAFF.